The sequence of this TCR beta chain was determined in a study of beta chain features in type 1 diabetes. Background on the study: Sorted cells from all samples, numbering some 99,000,000, were examined.

Trimming took 0 bases from V and 2 from J, leaving 9 bases between them. CDR3 length: 15 amino acids. Germline lookup yields CDR1 SGHTA and CDR2 FQGTGA. Every bit of the isolated RNA underwent reverse transcription, so sequencing read expressed TCRB transcripts. Reads from naive, central memory and regulatory T cell samples averaged roughly 3.8 million. Sequencing used immunoSEQ multiplex PCR; TCRdb keeps in-frame clones, though not all of them. The sample comprises 970,000 or so clones, roughly 16% of which are singletons, and about 0.025% rests with the top ten. Study-wide findings and caveats: A potential PCR bias toward shorter templates would be equal in patient and control samples. Patients with type 1 diabetes carried fewer insertions and had more deletions at their VDJ junctions.

A remark on this clone: Its antigen remains unidentified.

The sequence came from a woman younger than 30 in good health. The sequenced material came from naive CD4+ T cells from blood. The chain combines TRBV7-3 with TRBJ2-3, with D perhaps being TRBD1 or TRBD2 (5 bases each). In DNA, the CDR3 is TGTGCCAGCAGCTTAACATACGGGACCACAGATACGCAGTATTTT. It translates to CASSLTYGTTDTQYF.